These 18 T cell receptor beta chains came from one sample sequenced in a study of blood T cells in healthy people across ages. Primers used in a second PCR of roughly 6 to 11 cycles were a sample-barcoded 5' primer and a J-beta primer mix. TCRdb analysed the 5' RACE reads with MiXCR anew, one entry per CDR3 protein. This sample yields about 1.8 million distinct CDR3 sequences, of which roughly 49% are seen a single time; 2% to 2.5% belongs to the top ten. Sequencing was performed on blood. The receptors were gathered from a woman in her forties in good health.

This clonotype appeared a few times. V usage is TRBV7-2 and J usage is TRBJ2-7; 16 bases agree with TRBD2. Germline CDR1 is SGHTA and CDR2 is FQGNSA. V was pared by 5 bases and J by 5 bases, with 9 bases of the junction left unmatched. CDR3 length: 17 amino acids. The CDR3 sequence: CASSLPGLAGGLHEQYF. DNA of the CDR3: TGTGCCAGCAGCCTTCCGGGACTAGCGGGGGGGCTCCACGAGCAGTACTTC.

The CDR3 reads CSATQRDTQYF. Here the CDR3 DNA reads TGCAGTGCTACCCAGAGAGATACGCAGTATTTT. The gene calls are TRBV20-1 and TRBJ2-3; the D is unclear. With 4 bases removed from V and 5 bases from J, the gap between germline ends came to 7 bases. The CDR3 runs 11 residues. The germline V gene encodes CDR1 DFQATT and CDR2 SNEGSKA (reference sequence).

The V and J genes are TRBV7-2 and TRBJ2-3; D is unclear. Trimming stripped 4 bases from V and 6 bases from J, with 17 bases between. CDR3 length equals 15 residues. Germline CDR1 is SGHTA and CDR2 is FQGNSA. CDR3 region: CASSSSVLPTDTQYF. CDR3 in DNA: TGTGCCAGCAGCTCTTCCGTCTTACCTACGGATACGCAGTATTTT.

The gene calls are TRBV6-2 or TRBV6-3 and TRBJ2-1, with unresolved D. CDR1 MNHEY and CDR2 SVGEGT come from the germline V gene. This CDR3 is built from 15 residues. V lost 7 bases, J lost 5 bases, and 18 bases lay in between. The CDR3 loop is CASTLLDDMNNEQFF. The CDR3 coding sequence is TGTGCCAGCACCCTTTTAGATGACATGAACAATGAGCAGTTCTTC.

CDR3 DNA sequence: TGCGCCAGCAGCCAGAAAACTAGCGGGGGGAGCTCCTACAATGAGCAGTACTTC. It encodes CASSQKTSGGSSYNEQYF. V is TRBV4-3 and J is TRBJ2-1; 12 nucleotides agree with TRBD2. TRBJ2-7 explains the end of the DNA better; the J call may be wrong. Germline CDR1 reads LGHNA; CDR2 reads YSLEER. The CDR3 spans 18 residues.

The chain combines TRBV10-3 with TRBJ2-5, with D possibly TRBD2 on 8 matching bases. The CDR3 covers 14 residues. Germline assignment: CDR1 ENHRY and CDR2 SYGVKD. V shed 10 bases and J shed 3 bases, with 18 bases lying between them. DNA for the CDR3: TGTGCCACAAGACGGGAGGGGGCAGAAGAGACCCAGTACTTC. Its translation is CATRREGAEETQYF.

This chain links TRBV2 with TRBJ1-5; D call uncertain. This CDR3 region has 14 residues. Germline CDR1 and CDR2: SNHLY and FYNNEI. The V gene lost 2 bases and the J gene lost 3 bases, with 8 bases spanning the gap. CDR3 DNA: TGTGCCAGCAGTGAAATAATGGACAATCAGCCCCAGCATTTT. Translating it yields CASSEIMDNQPQHF.

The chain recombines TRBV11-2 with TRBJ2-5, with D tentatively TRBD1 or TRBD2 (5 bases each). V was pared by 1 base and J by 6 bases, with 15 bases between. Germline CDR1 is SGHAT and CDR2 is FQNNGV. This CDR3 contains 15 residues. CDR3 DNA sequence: TGTGCCAGCAGCTTAGCTGGGGGAGTGTCTCAGACCCAGTACTTC. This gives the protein CASSLAGGVSQTQYF.

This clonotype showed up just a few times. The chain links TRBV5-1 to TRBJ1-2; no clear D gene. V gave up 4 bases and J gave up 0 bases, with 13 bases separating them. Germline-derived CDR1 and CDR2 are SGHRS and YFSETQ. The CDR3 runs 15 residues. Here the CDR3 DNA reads TGCGCCAGCAGCACGGACGTAGCAACTAACTATGGCTACACCTTC. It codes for CASSTDVATNYGYTF.

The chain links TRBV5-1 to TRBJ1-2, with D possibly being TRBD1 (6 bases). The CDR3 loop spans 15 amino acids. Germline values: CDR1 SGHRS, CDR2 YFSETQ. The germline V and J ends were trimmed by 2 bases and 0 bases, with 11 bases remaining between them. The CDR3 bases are TGCGCCAGCAGCTTAGTACAGGGCCCTAACTATGGCTACACCTTC. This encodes CASSLVQGPNYGYTF.

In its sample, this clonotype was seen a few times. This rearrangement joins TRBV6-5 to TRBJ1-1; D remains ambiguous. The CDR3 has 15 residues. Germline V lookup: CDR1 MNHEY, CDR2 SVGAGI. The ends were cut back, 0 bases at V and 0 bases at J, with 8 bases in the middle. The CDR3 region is CASSYSEGLNTEAFF. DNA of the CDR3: TGTGCCAGCAGTTACTCGGAAGGGCTGAACACTGAAGCTTTCTTT.

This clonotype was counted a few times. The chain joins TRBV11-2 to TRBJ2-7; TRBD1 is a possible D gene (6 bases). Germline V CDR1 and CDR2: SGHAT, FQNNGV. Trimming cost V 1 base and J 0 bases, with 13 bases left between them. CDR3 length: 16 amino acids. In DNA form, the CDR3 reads TGTGCCAGCAGCTTAGGGGTGGGGGCTCGCTCCTACGAGCAGTACTTC. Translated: CASSLGVGARSYEQYF.

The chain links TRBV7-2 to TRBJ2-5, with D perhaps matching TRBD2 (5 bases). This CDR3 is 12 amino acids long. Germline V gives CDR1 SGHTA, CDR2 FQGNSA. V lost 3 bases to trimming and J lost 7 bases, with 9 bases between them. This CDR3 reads CASSFQGGTQYF. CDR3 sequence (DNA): TGTGCCAGCAGCTTTCAAGGAGGGACCCAGTACTTC.

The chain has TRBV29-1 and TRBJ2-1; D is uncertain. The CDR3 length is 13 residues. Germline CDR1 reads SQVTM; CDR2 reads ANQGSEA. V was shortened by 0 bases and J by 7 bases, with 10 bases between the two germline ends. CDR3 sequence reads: CSVEDGLMNEQFF. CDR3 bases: TGCAGCGTTGAAGACGGGCTGATGAATGAGCAGTTCTTC.

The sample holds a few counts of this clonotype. The CDR3 spells CASSRRLHGGGDTQYF. CDR3 in DNA: TGTGCCAGCAGCCGACGCTTACATGGCGGGGGAGATACGCAGTATTTT. The chain links TRBV3-1 to TRBJ2-3, with 7 bases that match TRBD2. The germline V gene has CDR1 LGHDT and CDR2 YNNKEL (reference sequence). This CDR3 spans 16 amino acids. Germline trimming cut 4 bases from V and 5 bases from J; bases unmatched to any gene: 12.

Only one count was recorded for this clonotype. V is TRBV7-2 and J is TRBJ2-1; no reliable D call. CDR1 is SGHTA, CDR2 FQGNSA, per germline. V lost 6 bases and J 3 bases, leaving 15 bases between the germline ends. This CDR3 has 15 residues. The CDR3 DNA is TGTGCCAGCAGACCTACGGTATCGGGCTACAATGAGCAGTTCTTC. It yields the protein CASRPTVSGYNEQFF.

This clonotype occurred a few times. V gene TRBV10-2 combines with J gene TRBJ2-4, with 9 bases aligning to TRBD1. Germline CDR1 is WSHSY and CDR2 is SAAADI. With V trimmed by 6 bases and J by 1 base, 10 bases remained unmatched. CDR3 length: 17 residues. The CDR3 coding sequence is TGCGCCAGCAGCAGGACAGGGGAAGTCTGGGCCAAAAACATTCAGTACTTC. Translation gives CASSRTGEVWAKNIQYF.

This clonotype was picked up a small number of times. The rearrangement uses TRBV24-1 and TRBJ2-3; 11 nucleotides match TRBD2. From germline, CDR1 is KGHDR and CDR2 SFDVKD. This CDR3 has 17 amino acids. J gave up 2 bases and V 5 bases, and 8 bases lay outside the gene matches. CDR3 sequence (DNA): TGTGCCACCAGTGGTGGGACTAGCGGCCCCTCCACAGATACGCAGTATTTT. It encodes CATSGGTSGPSTDTQYF.